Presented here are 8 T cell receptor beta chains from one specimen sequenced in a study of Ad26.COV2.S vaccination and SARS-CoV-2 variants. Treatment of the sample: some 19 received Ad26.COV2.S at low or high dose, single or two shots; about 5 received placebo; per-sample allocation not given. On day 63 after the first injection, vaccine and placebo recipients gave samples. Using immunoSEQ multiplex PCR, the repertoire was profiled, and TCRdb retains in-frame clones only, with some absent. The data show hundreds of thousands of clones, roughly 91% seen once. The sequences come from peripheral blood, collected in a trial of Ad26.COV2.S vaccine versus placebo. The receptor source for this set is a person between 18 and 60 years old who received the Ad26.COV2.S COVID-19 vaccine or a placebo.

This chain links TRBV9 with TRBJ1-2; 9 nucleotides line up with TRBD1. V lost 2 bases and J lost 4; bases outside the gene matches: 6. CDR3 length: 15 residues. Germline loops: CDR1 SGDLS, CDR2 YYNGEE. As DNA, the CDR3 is TGTGCCAGCAGCGTCCACAGGGGGCAGGGCTATGGCTACACCTTC. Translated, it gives CASSVHRGQGYGYTF.

CDR3 sequence reads: CASNPGQGAHGYTF. CDR3 nucleotides: TGTGCCAGCAACCCTGGACAGGGGGCGCATGGCTACACCTTC. The chain combines TRBV7-9 with TRBJ1-2; TRBD1 aligns across 11 bases. The CDR3 runs to 14 residues. V lost 7 bases and J lost 6; bases outside the gene matches: 7. Per germline, CDR1 SEHNR and CDR2 FQNEAQ (reference sequence).

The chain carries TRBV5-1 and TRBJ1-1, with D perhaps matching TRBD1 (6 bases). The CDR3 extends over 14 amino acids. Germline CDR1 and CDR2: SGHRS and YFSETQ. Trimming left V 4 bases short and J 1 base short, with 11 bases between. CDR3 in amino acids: CASSPRTENTEAFF. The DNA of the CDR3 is TGCGCCAGCAGCCCCCGGACAGAGAACACTGAAGCTTTCTTT.

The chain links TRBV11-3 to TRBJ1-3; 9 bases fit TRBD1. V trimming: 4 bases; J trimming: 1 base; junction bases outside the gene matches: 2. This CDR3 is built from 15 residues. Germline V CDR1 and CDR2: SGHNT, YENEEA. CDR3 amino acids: CASSSGQGSGNTIYF. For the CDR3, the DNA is TGTGCCAGCAGCTCGGGACAGGGTTCTGGAAACACCATATATTTT. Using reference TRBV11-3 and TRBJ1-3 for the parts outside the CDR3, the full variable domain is EAGVVQSPRYKIIEKKQPVAFWCNPISGHNTLYWYLQNLGQGPELLIRYENEEAVDDSQLPKDRFSAERLKGVDSTLKIQPAELGDSAVYLCASSSGQGSGNTIYFGEGSWLTVV.

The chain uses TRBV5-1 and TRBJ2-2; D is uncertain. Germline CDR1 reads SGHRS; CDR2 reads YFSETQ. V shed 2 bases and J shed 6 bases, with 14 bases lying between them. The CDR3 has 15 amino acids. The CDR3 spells CASSFMGIGSGELFF. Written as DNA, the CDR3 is TGCGCCAGCAGCTTTATGGGGATCGGGTCCGGGGAGCTGTTTTTT. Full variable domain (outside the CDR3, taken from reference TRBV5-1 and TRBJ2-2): KAGVTQTPRYLIKTRGQQVTLSCSPISGHRSVSWYQQTPGQGLQFLFEYFSETQRNKGNFPGRFSGRQFSNSRSEMNVSTLELGDSALYLCASSFMGIGSGELFFGEGSRLTVL.

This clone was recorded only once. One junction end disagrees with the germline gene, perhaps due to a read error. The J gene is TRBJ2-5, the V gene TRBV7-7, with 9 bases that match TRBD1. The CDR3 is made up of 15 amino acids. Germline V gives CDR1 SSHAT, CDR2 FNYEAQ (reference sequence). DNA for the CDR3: TGTGCTAGCAGCTTACGGGGGGACAGGGAAGAGACCCAGTACTTC. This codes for CASSLRGDREETQYF.

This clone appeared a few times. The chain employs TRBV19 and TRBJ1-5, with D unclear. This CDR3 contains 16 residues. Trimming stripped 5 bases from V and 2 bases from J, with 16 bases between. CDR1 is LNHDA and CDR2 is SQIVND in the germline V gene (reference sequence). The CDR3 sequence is CASSGSHVFGNQPQHF. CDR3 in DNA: TGTGCCAGTAGTGGGAGTCACGTTTTTGGCAATCAGCCCCAGCATTTT.

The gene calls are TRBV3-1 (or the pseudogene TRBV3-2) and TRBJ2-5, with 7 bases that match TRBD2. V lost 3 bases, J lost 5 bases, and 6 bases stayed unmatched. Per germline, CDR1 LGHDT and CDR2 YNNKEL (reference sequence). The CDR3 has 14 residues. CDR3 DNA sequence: TGTGCCAGCAGCCATATCATGGGGGGGGAGACCCAGTACTTC. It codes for CASSHIMGGETQYF.